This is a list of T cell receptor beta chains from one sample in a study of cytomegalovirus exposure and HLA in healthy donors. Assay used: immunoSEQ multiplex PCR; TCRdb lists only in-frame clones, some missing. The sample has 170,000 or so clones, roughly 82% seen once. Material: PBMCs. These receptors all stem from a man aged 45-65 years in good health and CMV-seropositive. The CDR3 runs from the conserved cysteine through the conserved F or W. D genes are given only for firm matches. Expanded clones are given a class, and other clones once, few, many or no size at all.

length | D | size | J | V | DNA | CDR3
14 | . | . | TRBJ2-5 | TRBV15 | TGTGCCACCAGCAGGCGTACAGGGATAGAGACCCAGTACTTC | CATSRRTGIETQYF
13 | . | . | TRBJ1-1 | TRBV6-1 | TGTGCCAGCAGTGACAGTCTTAAGAGGGAAGCTTTCTTT | CASSDSLKREAFF
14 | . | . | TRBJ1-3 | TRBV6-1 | TGTGCCAGCAGCGGACGGGACAACGGAAACACCATATATTTT | CASSGRDNGNTIYF
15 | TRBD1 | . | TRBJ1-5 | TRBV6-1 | TGTGCCAGCAGTGAAGGCGTGACAGGGAATCAGCCCCAGCATTTT | CASSEGVTGNQPQHF
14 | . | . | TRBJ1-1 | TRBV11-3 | TGTGCCAGCAGCCCCGCAGGGAAGAACACTGAAGCTTTCTTT | CASSPAGKNTEAFF
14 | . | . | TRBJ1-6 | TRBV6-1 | TGTGCCAGCAGTCCCACCAGTAGCAGTTCACCCCTCCACTTT | CASSPTSSSSPLHF
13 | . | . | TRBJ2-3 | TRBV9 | TGTGCCAGCAGCGTGGCCAGCACAGATACGCAGTATTTT | CASSVASTDTQYF
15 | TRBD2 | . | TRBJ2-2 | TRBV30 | TGTGCCTGGCGTTCCCCGGGACTAGCAACCGGGGAGCTGTTTTTT | CAWRSPGLATGELFF
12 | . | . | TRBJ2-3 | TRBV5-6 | TGTGCCAGCAGCTTGGAGGGGTATACGCAGTATTTT | CASSLEGYTQYF
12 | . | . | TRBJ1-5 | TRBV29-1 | TGCAGCGGAGCTAGTCCGAATCAGCCCCAGCATTTT | CSGASPNQPQHF
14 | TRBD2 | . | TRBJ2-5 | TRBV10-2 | TGCGCCAGCAGGAGGACTAGCGGGAGTGAGACCCAGTACTTC | CASRRTSGSETQYF
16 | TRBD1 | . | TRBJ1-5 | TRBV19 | TGTGCCAGTAGTCCATTGACAGGGCTAAACAATCAGCCCCAGCATTTT | CASSPLTGLNNQPQHF
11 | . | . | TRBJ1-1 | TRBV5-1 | TGCGCCAGCAGCGGAGGGACTGAAGCTTTCTTT | CASSGGTEAFF
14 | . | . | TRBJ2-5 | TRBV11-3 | TGTGCCAGCAGCTTAGGACGGGGTCAAGAGACCCAGTACTTC | CASSLGRGQETQYF
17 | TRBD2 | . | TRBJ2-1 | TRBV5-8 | TGTGCCAGCAGCTCGCCTACTTGGGGACTAGCGGGAGTCCAGCAGTTCTTC | CASSSPTWGLAGVQQFF
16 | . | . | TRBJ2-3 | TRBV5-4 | TGTGCCAGCAGCTTGGGACTGAGCGTTAGCACAGATACGCAGTATTTT | CASSLGLSVSTDTQYF
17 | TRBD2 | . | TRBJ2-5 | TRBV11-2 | TGTGCCAGCAGCTTACTCTCCTCTAGCGGGATAGGAGAGACCCAGTACTTC | CASSLLSSSGIGETQYF
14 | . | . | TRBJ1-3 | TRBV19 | TGTGCCAGTAGTCCTCGGAGCTCTGGAAACACCATATATTTT | CASSPRSSGNTIYF
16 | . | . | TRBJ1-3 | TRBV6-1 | TGTGCCAGCAGTGAAGCGTCACAGCTCTCTGGAAACACCATATATTTC | CASSEASQLSGNTIYF
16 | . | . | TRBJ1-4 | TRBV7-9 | TGTGCCAGCAGCTTAGCGGCGTCTAGGGGGAATGAAAAACTGTTTTTT | CASSLAASRGNEKLFF
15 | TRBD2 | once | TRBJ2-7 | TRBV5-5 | TGTGCCAGCAGCTCGGGGACTAGCTTCCCCTACGAGCAGTACTTC | CASSSGTSFPYEQYF
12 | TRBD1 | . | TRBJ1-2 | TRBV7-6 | TGTGCCAGCAGAACCGGACAGGATGGCTACACCTTC | CASRTGQDGYTF
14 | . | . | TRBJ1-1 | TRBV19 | TGTGCCAGTAAGGCGTCCGGGGTGAACACTGAAGCTTTCTTT | CASKASGVNTEAFF
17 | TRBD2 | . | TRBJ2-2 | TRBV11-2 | TGTGCCAGCAGCTTAGTTGCGGGGACTAGCGGGTCCAGGGAGCTGTTTTTT | CASSLVAGTSGSRELFF
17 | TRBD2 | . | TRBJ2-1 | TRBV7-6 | TGTGCCAGCAGCTTAACTAGCGGGGGGAGCTCCTACAATGAGCAGTTCTTC | CASSLTSGGSSYNEQFF
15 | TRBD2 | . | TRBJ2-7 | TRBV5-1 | TGCGCCAGCAGCTTGGTCGGGGGGTCTTTCGACGAGCAGTACTTC | CASSLVGGSFDEQYF
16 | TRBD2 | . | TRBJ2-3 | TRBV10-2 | TGCGCCAGCAGAAAAACCGGACTAGCGGGAGCAGATACGCAGTATTTT | CASRKTGLAGADTQYF
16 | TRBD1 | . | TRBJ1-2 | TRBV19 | TGTGCCAGTAGTACCACAGGGGGCGCGTCGGACTATGGCTACACCTTC | CASSTTGGASDYGYTF